This T cell receptor beta chain was obtained from a study of response to subunit inactivated influenza vaccine. CDR1 is ENHRY and CDR2 is SYGVKD in the germline V gene. The CDR3 runs 14 residues. With 10 bases removed from V and 3 bases from J, the gap between germline ends came to 19 bases. TCRdb re-called the RT-PCR reads with MiXCR, one entry per CDR3 protein. The profile covers fewer than 600,000 distinct CDR3 sequences, with under 8.5% appearing a single time and under 15% taken by the ten largest. The source is a man aged 45-69 years who received an inactivated influenza vaccine. The sequencing here drew on PBMCs from blood, taken about 23 months after vaccination. The chain combines TRBV10-3 with TRBJ2-7, with D possibly being TRBD1 or TRBD2 (6 bases each). CDR3: CATRRGKDSYEQYF. DNA for the CDR3: TGTGCCACCCGGAGGGGGAAAGACAGCTACGAGCAGTACTTC.